This paragraph reports one T cell receptor (beta chain). This CDR3 is built from 14 residues. Germline CDR1 is SGHRS and CDR2 is YFSETQ. V shed 0 bases and J shed 2 bases, with 8 bases lying between them. This specimen comes from a study of blood T cell repertoires in COVID-19. Study-wide context: Nucleic acid was either cDNA or gDNA, and it came from T cells, B-cell-depleted T cells, or PBMCs.

In the study's own analysis: The authors estimated nucleated cell counts from reference gene primer amplification. Assay used: immunoSEQ multiplex PCR; TCRdb lists only in-frame clones, some missing. V and J calls plus clone size are reproduced from that table; the DNA served to infer D and trimming. The data show 95,000 to 150,000 clones, around 87% seen once. The chain links TRBV5-1 to TRBJ2-5, with a possible D match to TRBD2 (5 bases). The origin of this receptor is a woman in her 70s with acute or convalescent COVID-19. Source material: peripheral blood. CDR3 DNA sequence: TGCGCCAGCAGCTTGGGACTACTTCAAGAGACCCAGTACTTC. Protein: CASSLGLLQETQYF.